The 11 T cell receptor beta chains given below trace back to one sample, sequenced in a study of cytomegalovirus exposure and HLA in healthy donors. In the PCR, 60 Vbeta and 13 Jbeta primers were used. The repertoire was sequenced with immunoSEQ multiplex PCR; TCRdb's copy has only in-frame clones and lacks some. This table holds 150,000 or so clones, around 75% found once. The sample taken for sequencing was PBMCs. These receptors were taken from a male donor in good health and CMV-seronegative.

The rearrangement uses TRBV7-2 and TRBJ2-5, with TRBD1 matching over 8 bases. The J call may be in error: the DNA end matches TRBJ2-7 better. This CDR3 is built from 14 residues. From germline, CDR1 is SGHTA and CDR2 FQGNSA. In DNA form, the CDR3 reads TGTGCCAGCAGGCCTACTTCAGGGGGCTCCGAGCAGTACTTC. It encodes CASRPTSGGSEQYF.

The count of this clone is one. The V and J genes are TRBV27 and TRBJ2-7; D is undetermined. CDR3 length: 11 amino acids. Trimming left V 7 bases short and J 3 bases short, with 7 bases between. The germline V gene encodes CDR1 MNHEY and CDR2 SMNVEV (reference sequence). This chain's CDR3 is CASKQNYEQYF. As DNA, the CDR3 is TGTGCCAGCAAACAGAACTACGAGCAGTACTTC.

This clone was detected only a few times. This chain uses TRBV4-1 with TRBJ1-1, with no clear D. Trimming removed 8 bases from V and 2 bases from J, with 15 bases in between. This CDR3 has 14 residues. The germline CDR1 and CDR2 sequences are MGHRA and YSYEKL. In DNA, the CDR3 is TGCGCCAGCCGAGGATGGCTCAGAAACACTGAAGCTTTCTTT. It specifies CASRGWLRNTEAFF.

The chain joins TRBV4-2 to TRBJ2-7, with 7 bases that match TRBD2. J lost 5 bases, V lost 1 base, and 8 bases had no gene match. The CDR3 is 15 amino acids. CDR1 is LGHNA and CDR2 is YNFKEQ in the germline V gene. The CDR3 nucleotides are TGTGCCAGCAGCCAAGGTGGGGAGGGAACTAACGAGCAGTACTTC. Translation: CASSQGGEGTNEQYF.

CDR3 in amino acids: CASSGGDRSYNEQFF. Here the CDR3 DNA reads TGTGCCAGCAGTGGAGGAGACAGATCCTACAATGAGCAGTTCTTC. The rearrangement joins TRBV6-1 to TRBJ2-1; D perhaps matches TRBD1 (5 bases). The V and J ends lost 4 bases and 1 base respectively, with 11 bases between them. This CDR3 is built from 15 residues. CDR1 is MNHNS, CDR2 SASEGT, per germline.

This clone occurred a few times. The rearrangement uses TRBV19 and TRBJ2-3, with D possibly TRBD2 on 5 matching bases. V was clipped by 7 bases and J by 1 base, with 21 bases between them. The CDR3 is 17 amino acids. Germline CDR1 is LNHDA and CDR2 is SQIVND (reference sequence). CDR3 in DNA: TGTGCCAGTATCAGTGCTAGCACTGGAATTGGCACAGATACGCAGTATTTT. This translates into CASISASTGIGTDTQYF.

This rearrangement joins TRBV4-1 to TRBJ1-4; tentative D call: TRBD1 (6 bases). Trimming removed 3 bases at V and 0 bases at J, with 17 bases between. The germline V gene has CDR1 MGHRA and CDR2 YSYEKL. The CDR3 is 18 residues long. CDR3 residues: CASSQAPGAITTNEKLFF. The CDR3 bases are TGCGCCAGCAGCCAGGCGCCAGGGGCAATTACAACTAATGAAAAACTGTTTTTT.

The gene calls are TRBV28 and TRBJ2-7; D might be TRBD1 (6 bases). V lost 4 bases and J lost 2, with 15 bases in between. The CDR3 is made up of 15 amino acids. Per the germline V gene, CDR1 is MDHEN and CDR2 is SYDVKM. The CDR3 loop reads CASSSPDRNTYEQYF. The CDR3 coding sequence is TGTGCCAGCAGTTCCCCCGACAGGAACACCTACGAGCAGTACTTC.

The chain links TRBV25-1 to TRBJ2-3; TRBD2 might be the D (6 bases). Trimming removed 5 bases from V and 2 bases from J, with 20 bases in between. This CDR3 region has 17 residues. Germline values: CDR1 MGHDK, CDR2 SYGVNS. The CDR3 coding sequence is TGTGCCAGCAGTCCCCCTGCCCAGCGGGCTTACACAGATACGCAGTATTTT. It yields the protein CASSPPAQRAYTDTQYF.

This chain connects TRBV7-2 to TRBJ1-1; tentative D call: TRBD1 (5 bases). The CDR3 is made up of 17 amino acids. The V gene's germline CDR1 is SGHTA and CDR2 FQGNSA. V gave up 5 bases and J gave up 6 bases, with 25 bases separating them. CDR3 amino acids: CASSHHQEWQGGPEAFF. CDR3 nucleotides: TGTGCCAGCAGCCACCACCAGGAGTGGCAGGGAGGACCTGAAGCTTTCTTT.

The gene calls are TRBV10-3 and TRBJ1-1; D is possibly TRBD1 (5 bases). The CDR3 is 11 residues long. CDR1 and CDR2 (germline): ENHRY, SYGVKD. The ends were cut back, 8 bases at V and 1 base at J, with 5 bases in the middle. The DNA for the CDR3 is TGTGCCATCGGGGCGAACACTGAAGCTTTCTTT. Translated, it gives CAIGANTEAFF.